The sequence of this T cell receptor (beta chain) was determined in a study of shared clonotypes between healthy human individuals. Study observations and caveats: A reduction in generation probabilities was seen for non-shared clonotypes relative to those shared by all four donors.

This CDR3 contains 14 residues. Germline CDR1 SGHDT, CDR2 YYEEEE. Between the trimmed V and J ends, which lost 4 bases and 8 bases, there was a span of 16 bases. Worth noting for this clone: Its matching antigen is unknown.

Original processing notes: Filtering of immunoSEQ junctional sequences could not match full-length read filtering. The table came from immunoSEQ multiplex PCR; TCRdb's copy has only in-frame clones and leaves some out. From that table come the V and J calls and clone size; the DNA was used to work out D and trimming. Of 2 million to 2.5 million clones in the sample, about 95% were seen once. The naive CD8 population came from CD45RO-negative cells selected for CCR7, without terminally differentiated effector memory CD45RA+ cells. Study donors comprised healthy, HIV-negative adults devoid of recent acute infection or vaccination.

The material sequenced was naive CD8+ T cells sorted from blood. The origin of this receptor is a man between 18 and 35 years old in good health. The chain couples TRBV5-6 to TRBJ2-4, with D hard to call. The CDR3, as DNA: TGTGCCAGCAGCCCGTGGCGAGTCGGATACATTCAGTACTTC. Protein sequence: CASSPWRVGYIQYF.